One and the same sample provided the 28 T cell receptor beta chains below, sequenced in a study of shared clonotypes between healthy human individuals. Measured with immunoSEQ multiplex PCR; TCRdb has only the in-frame clones, and not every one. The sample includes about 2.4 million clones, over 85% of them seen just once. The sequenced sample consisted of naive CD4+ T cells from PBMCs. Subset in this sample: CD45RA+ positively selected. The receptor source for this set is a man between 18 and 35 years old in good health. Some clones in this sample may be carry-over from other donors' samples.

This chain links TRBV5-5 with TRBJ2-7, with a possible D match to TRBD2 (5 bases). Per the germline V gene, CDR1 is SGHKS and CDR2 is YYEKEE (reference sequence). The CDR3 totals 12 residues. V lost 3 bases and J 2 bases, leaving 6 bases between the germline ends. The CDR3 region has the DNA TGTGCCAGCAGCTGGAGGACCTACGAGCAGTACTTC. Amino acids: CASSWRTYEQYF.

The chain has TRBV19 and TRBJ1-2; D may be TRBD1 (6 bases). V was pared by 1 base and J by 8 bases, with 11 bases between. From germline, CDR1 is LNHDA and CDR2 SQIVND (reference sequence). The CDR3 covers 13 residues. The CDR3 coding sequence is TGTGCCAGTAGTATAGGGTCCGGGGGCGGCTACACCTTC. This gives the protein CASSIGSGGGYTF.

The rearrangement joins TRBV11-1 to TRBJ2-7, with D uncertain. Looked up from germline, CDR1 is SGHAT and CDR2 is FQDESV (reference sequence). Deletions cut 0 bases from V and 3 bases from J, with 6 bases between. This CDR3 has 13 residues. The CDR3 is CASSLAGLYEQYF. CDR3 nucleotide sequence: TGTGCCAGCAGCTTAGCAGGGCTCTACGAGCAGTACTTC.

The chain combines TRBV5-1 with TRBJ2-1; D not resolved. Trimming shortened V by 7 bases and J by 4 bases, and 15 bases separated the two germline ends. CDR1 is SGHRS and CDR2 is YFSETQ in the germline V gene. This CDR3 has 14 residues. CDR3 sequence (DNA): TGCGCCAGCGCCTTGGCCGCACGATACAATGAGCAGTTCTTC. Translating gives CASALAARYNEQFF.

The chain couples TRBV7-3 to TRBJ2-3; D is ambiguous. V was pared by 4 bases and J by 2 bases, with 10 bases between. The CDR3 contains 14 residues. In germline, CDR1 is SGHTA, CDR2 FQGTGA. DNA for the CDR3: TGTGCCAGCAGCTCAAGGGCGAACACAGATACGCAGTATTTT. Protein product: CASSSRANTDTQYF.

In DNA form, the CDR3 reads TGTGCCAGCAGCTTGATAGGGGCTGGAAACACCATATATTTT. Its protein is CASSLIGAGNTIYF. The J gene is TRBJ1-3, the V gene TRBV5-4, with a weak D call TRBD1 (5 bases). V was clipped by 1 base and J by 2 bases, with 7 bases between them. This CDR3 has 14 amino acids. Germline CDR1 is SGHNT and CDR2 is YYREEE (reference sequence).

Written as DNA, the CDR3 is TGTGCCAGCAGCTTGGCGACGGGAACTGAAGCTTTCTTT. Translating gives CASSLATGTEAFF. V and J are TRBV5-5 and TRBJ1-1; D is ambiguous. CDR3 length: 13 residues. The V end was cut by 0 bases, the J end by 5 bases, with 8 bases between. Germline V gene data show CDR1 as SGHKS and CDR2 as YYEKEE (reference sequence).

Only a few counts were recorded for this clone. Different DNA sequences within this sample yield the same CDR3. The chain is built from TRBV28 and TRBJ1-2; D unresolved. Trimming stripped 4 bases from V and 2 bases from J, with 5 bases between. CDR3 length: 12 residues. The V gene's germline CDR1 is MDHEN and CDR2 SYDVKM. CDR3 protein: CASSWENYGYTF. DNA of the CDR3: TGTGCCAGCAGTTGGGAGAACTATGGCTACACCTTC.

The chain uses TRBV9 and TRBJ2-2; no clear D. CDR1 is SGDLS and CDR2 is YYNGEE in the germline V gene. V lost 4 bases and J lost 4, with 17 bases in between. The CDR3 sequence is 16 residues long. Here the CDR3 DNA reads TGTGCCAGCAGCCCCAGCTCGACGCGACCCACCGGGGAGCTGTTTTTT. Protein sequence: CASSPSSTRPTGELFF.

This clone has only one observation. V gene TRBV7-3 combines with J gene TRBJ2-5, with 15 bases lining up with TRBD2. J lost 5 bases, V lost 5 bases, and 6 bases had no gene match. There are 16 residues in the CDR3. Germline CDR1 SGHTA, CDR2 FQGTGA. The DNA for the CDR3 is TGTGCCAGCAGCCCGACGGGGACTAGCGGGAGGGAGACCCAGTACTTC. Translated: CASSPTGTSGRETQYF. Based on the CDR3 plus reference TRBV7-3 and TRBJ2-5, the full variable domain is GAGVSQTPSNKVTEKGKYVELRCDPISGHTALYWYRQSLGQGPEFLIYFQGTGAADDSGLPNDRFFAVRPEGSVSTLKIQRTERGDSAVYLCASSPTGTSGRETQYFGPGTRLLVL.

The rearrangement links TRBV5-1 to TRBJ2-1, with no clear D. V lost 4 bases, J lost 4 bases, and 12 bases lay in between. The CDR3 contains 14 residues. Germline CDR1 and CDR2: SGHRS and YFSETQ. As DNA, the CDR3 is TGCGCCAGCAGCCCAATGACTGGATACAATGAGCAGTTCTTC. This translates into CASSPMTGYNEQFF.

This clone was found once. The V call is TRBV19, the J call TRBJ2-2, with D unclear. Germline V gives CDR1 LNHDA, CDR2 SQIVND (reference sequence). This CDR3 spans 14 amino acids. V was cut by 1 base and J by 4 bases, with 7 bases left in between. CDR3 protein: CASSIVGLTGELFF. The CDR3 nucleotides are TGTGCCAGTAGTATAGTGGGCCTCACCGGGGAGCTGTTTTTT.

The chain carries TRBV11-2 and TRBJ2-3; D uncertain. This CDR3 is built from 15 residues. Germline CDR1 is SGHAT and CDR2 is FQNNGV. V was cut by 5 bases and J by 6 bases, with 18 bases left in between. CDR3 bases: TGTGCCAGCAGCCTCCCGGGCTCTAAAAGGGATACGCAGTATTTT. Translated: CASSLPGSKRDTQYF.

This clone was recorded once. Other DNA sequences of this sample code for an identical CDR3. The chain uses TRBV30 and TRBJ2-7; TRBD1 aligns across 7 bases. CDR1 and CDR2 from the germline V gene are GTSNPN and SVGIG (reference sequence). V was pared by 0 bases and J by 1 base, with 0 bases of the junction left unmatched. This CDR3 region has 13 residues. CDR3 DNA sequence: TGTGCCTGGAGTGTACAGGGGTCCTACGAGCAGTACTTC. Translated, it gives CAWSVQGSYEQYF.

The chain uses TRBV2 and TRBJ1-2, with D hard to call. The CDR3 spans 18 residues. Trimming removed 7 bases at V and 6 bases at J, with 30 bases between. Germline V lookup: CDR1 SNHLY, CDR2 FYNNEI. The CDR3 region has the DNA TGTGCCAGCAAAATGGTTACGAGCGTCCCTCGTAACGGTGATGGCTACACCTTC. It is translated as CASKMVTSVPRNGDGYTF.

The chain links TRBV6-5 to TRBJ2-3, with D possibly matching TRBD2 (6 bases). V lost 6 bases, J lost 7 bases, and 20 bases lay in between. The CDR3 consists of 15 residues. CDR1 is MNHEY and CDR2 is SVGAGI in the germline V gene. CDR3 sequence (DNA): TGTGCCAGCAGGATAGGAGGGCCAAGCCATCATACGCAGTATTTT. This sequence encodes CASRIGGPSHHTQYF.

This sequence joins TRBV18 and TRBJ2-2; tentative D call: TRBD1 (5 bases). The CDR3 extends over 15 amino acids. Looked up from germline, CDR1 is KGHSH and CDR2 is LQKENI. Trimming cost V 6 bases and J 6 bases, with 17 bases left between them. CDR3 sequence (DNA): TGTGCCAGCTCCGAGTCCAGGGTTGGTGCCGGGGAGCTGTTTTTT. It yields the protein CASSESRVGAGELFF. Together with reference TRBV18 and TRBJ2-2, the CDR3 gives the full variable domain: NAGVMQNPRHLVRRRGQEARLRCSPMKGHSHVYWYRQLPEEGLKFMVYLQKENIIDESGMPKERFSAEFPKEGPSILRIQQVVRGDSAAYFCASSESRVGAGELFFGEGSRLTVL.

The V call is TRBV7-2, the J call TRBJ2-5; D is uncertain. Trimming removed 3 bases at V and 5 bases at J, with 10 bases between. CDR1 and CDR2 (germline): SGHTA, FQGNSA. This CDR3 has 13 residues. This chain's CDR3 is CASSFRPPETQYF. The CDR3 DNA sequence: TGTGCCAGCAGCTTTAGACCTCCGGAGACCCAGTACTTC.

This clone has just one count. This chain joins TRBV5-1 and TRBJ2-1; the match to TRBD2 covers 10 bases. This CDR3 region has 18 residues. Trimming removed 0 bases from V and 6 bases from J; junction bases left unmatched: 12. Germline V gene data show CDR1 as SGHRS and CDR2 as YFSETQ. CDR3 in DNA: TGCGCCAGCAGCTTGGCTATTCAAGCGGGAGGGCCGGGCAATGAGCAGTTCTTC. Translated, it gives CASSLAIQAGGPGNEQFF. The full variable domain, completed using reference TRBV5-1 and TRBJ2-1, is KAGVTQTPRYLIKTRGQQVTLSCSPISGHRSVSWYQQTPGQGLQFLFEYFSETQRNKGNFPGRFSGRQFSNSRSEMNVSTLELGDSALYLCASSLAIQAGGPGNEQFFGPGTRLTVL.

The chain recombines TRBV7-9 with TRBJ1-1; D remains ambiguous. Germline V lookup: CDR1 SEHNR, CDR2 FQNEAQ (reference sequence). The germline V and J ends were trimmed by 5 bases and 4 bases, with 8 bases remaining between them. This CDR3 region has 12 residues. DNA of the CDR3: TGTGCCAGCAGCCTCTGGGGCACTGAAGCTTTCTTT. Encoded protein: CASSLWGTEAFF.

CDR3 DNA: TGTGCCAGCACCTGGGGCGGGAGCAGGGACGAGCAGTACTTC. The encoded protein is CASTWGGSRDEQYF. The chain couples TRBV28 to TRBJ2-7; 7 nucleotides agree with TRBD2. Germline assignment: CDR1 MDHEN and CDR2 SYDVKM. The trim removed 7 bases at V and 5 bases at J, leaving 11 bases unmatched. The CDR3 extends over 14 amino acids. Based on the CDR3 plus reference TRBV28 and TRBJ2-7, the full variable domain is DVKVTQSSRYLVKRTGEKVFLECVQDMDHENMFWYRQDPGLGLRLIYFSYDVKMKEKGDIPEGYSVSREKKERFSLILESASTNQTSMYLCASTWGGSRDEQYFGPGTRLTVT.

To note about this clone: In the same sample, other DNA sequences code for this CDR3. The chain uses TRBV2 and TRBJ2-3, with D perhaps matching TRBD2 (5 bases). The CDR3 consists of 14 residues. Germline lookup yields CDR1 SNHLY and CDR2 FYNNEI. Trimming took 5 bases from V and 1 from J, leaving 10 bases between them. CDR3 coding DNA: TGTGCCAGCAGTTCCGACGGGGGCACAGATACGCAGTATTTT. Protein product: CASSSDGGTDTQYF.

This clone was detected a few times. The same CDR3 is also encoded by other DNA sequences in this sample. The chain combines TRBV7-9 with TRBJ2-1; D gene ambiguous. Germline CDR1 and CDR2: SEHNR and FQNEAQ (reference sequence). Trimming took 1 base from V and 5 from J, leaving 0 bases between them. CDR3 length equals 11 residues. Here the CDR3 DNA reads TGTGCCAGCAGCTTAGACAATGAGCAGTTCTTC. Translating it yields CASSLDNEQFF.

Remarks on this clone: Other DNA sequences within the sample encode an identical CDR3. The chain couples TRBV18 to TRBJ1-1, with D possibly being TRBD1 (5 bases). CDR3 length equals 15 residues. Germline lookup yields CDR1 KGHSH and CDR2 LQKENI. The germline V and J ends were trimmed by 3 bases and 1 base, with 12 bases remaining between them. CDR3 sequence reads: CASSPQTGGNTEAFF. CDR3 sequence (DNA): TGTGCCAGCTCACCTCAAACCGGGGGGAACACTGAAGCTTTCTTT.

V usage is TRBV19 and J usage is TRBJ1-5, with TRBD1 matching over 9 bases. The CDR3 runs 15 residues. Germline V gene data show CDR1 as LNHDA and CDR2 as SQIVND (reference sequence). After removal of 6 bases from V and 4 bases from J, the junction contained 7 bases not matched to a gene. For the CDR3, the DNA is TGTGCCAGTAGGCACAGGGGGCGCCGGAATCAGCCCCAGCATTTT. This codes for CASRHRGRRNQPQHF.

V usage is TRBV5-4 and J usage is TRBJ1-1; D may be TRBD1 (5 bases). V lost 2 bases, J lost 0 bases, and 8 bases lay in between. The germline CDR1 and CDR2 sequences are SGHNT and YYREEE (reference sequence). The CDR3 is made up of 14 amino acids. The CDR3 region is CASSFRQLNTEAFF. The CDR3 coding sequence is TGTGCCAGCAGCTTCAGACAGTTGAACACTGAAGCTTTCTTT.

The J gene is TRBJ2-7, the V gene TRBV28; TRBD1 or TRBD2 may be the D gene (5 bases each). CDR3 length: 15 amino acids. Germline lookup yields CDR1 MDHEN and CDR2 SYDVKM. Trimming removed 4 bases from V and 0 bases from J, with 13 bases in between. The CDR3 DNA follows: TGTGCCAGCAGTTACCCGGGACGGAGCTCCTACGAGCAGTACTTC. It encodes CASSYPGRSSYEQYF. The variable domain in full, with the rest retrieved from reference TRBV28 and TRBJ2-7, is DVKVTQSSRYLVKRTGEKVFLECVQDMDHENMFWYRQDPGLGLRLIYFSYDVKMKEKGDIPEGYSVSREKKERFSLILESASTNQTSMYLCASSYPGRSSYEQYFGPGTRLTVT.

As concerns this clone: The same CDR3 can be traced to other DNA sequences in this sample. The gene calls are TRBV28 and TRBJ1-4, with 8 bases identical to TRBD1. CDR1 is MDHEN and CDR2 is SYDVKM in the germline V gene. The trim removed 3 bases at V and 6 bases at J, leaving 0 bases unmatched. The CDR3 covers 13 residues. Written as DNA, the CDR3 is TGTGCCAGCAGTTTGGGACAGGATGAAAAACTGTTTTTT. This codes for CASSLGQDEKLFF.